The next 19 T cell receptor beta chains were all read from a single sample in a study of T cell changes during pregnancy in multiple sclerosis (dated by TCRdb to about 2019). The receptor library was made with the immunoSEQ multiplex PCR assay. Sourced from immuneACCESS, this table was stored by TCRdb with only in-frame sequences that have V and J called. A share of the clones is absent; for the studies checked, an unresolved V gene accounts for under half, and the remainder has no known explanation. A total of 35,000 or so clones appear in this sample, 90% to 95% of them only once. The ten largest clones represent 0.4% to 0.6% of the sample. This material consisted of CD4+ T cells from peripheral blood mononuclear cells, taken after pregnancy. These receptors were taken from a female donor with multiple sclerosis, enrolled in a pregnancy study.

V gene TRBV6-5 combines with J gene TRBJ2-1; tentatively, D is TRBD2 (6 bases). The CDR3 is 16 amino acids. Per germline, CDR1 MNHEY and CDR2 SVGAGI. V was shortened by 4 bases and J by 0 bases, with 13 bases between the two germline ends. The CDR3 spells CASSLDGSHSYNEQFF. The CDR3 DNA is TGTGCCAGCAGTTTGGACGGGAGCCACTCCTACAATGAGCAGTTCTTC.

The rearrangement joins TRBV6-6 to TRBJ2-2, with D tentatively TRBD2 (6 bases). The CDR3 is made up of 16 amino acids. Germline CDR1 reads MNHNY; CDR2 reads SVGAGI (reference sequence). V gave up 7 bases and J gave up 3 bases, with 18 bases separating them. The CDR3 here is CASIKRGTRDTGELFF. The CDR3 nucleotides are TGTGCCAGCATTAAACGCGGGACGAGGGACACCGGGGAGCTGTTTTTT.

V gene TRBV5-1 combines with J gene TRBJ2-7; perhaps TRBD1 as D (6 bases). The CDR3 totals 16 residues. Trimming shortened V by 0 bases and J by 1 base, and 14 bases separated the two germline ends. Looked up from germline, CDR1 is SGHRS and CDR2 is YFSETQ. The CDR3 coding sequence is TGCGCCAGCAGCTTGGGGGGGACGGACAGTTCCTACGAGCAGTACTTC. Its protein is CASSLGGTDSSYEQYF.

The V gene is TRBV15, the J gene TRBJ2-1; D gene unclear. CDR1 is LNHNV, CDR2 YYDKDF, per germline (reference sequence). Trimming took off 0 bases at V and 0 bases at J, with 9 bases between the two ends. The CDR3 runs to 16 residues. The CDR3 nucleotides read TGTGCCACCAGCAGAGATAGGTTAGCCTCCTACAATGAGCAGTTCTTC. It specifies CATSRDRLASYNEQFF.

The chain is built from TRBV4-1 and TRBJ2-7, with 9 bases identical to TRBD2. After removal of 4 bases from V and 1 base from J, the junction contained 11 bases not matched to a gene. Germline assignment: CDR1 MGHRA and CDR2 YSYEKL. The CDR3 length is 17 residues. CDR3 in DNA: TGCGCCAGCAGCCGGGAAAGACTAGCGGATACATCCTACGAGCAGTACTTC. It yields the protein CASSRERLADTSYEQYF.

The V call is TRBV13, the J call TRBJ2-7, with TRBD2 matching over 11 bases. V lost 1 base, J lost 5 bases, and 7 bases stayed unmatched. The CDR3 consists of 16 residues. Germline CDR1 is PRHDT and CDR2 is FYEKMQ (reference sequence). The CDR3 sequence: CASSLVALAGGHEQYF. The CDR3 nucleotides are TGTGCCAGCAGCTTAGTCGCCCTAGCGGGAGGACACGAGCAGTACTTC.

The V call is TRBV18, the J call TRBJ2-7, with D tentatively TRBD1 (5 bases). Germline V gene data show CDR1 as KGHSH and CDR2 as LQKENI. The CDR3 is 15 residues long. Trimming took off 4 bases at V and 3 bases at J, with 16 bases between the two ends. CDR3 loop: CASSHSRTYLYEQYF. For the CDR3, the DNA is TGTGCCAGCTCACATTCCAGGACATACCTCTACGAGCAGTACTTC.

Written as DNA, the CDR3 is TGTGCCAGCAGTACCCCCGAGGCGGGAGGAAACTACGAGCAGTACTTC. This sequence encodes CASSTPEAGGNYEQYF. The chain is built from TRBV28 and TRBJ2-7; 8 bases match TRBD2. J gave up 3 bases and V 5 bases, and 12 bases lay outside the gene matches. Per germline, CDR1 MDHEN and CDR2 SYDVKM. This CDR3 spans 16 amino acids.

The chain couples TRBV10-1 to TRBJ2-2, with 16 bases that match TRBD2. Germline values: CDR1 WNHNN, CDR2 SYGVQD (reference sequence). This CDR3 region has 18 residues. Losses at the gene ends were 5 bases for V and 6 bases for J; bases not matched to a gene: 9. The CDR3 DNA reads as TGCGCCAGCAGTTCCGGGACTAGCGGGGGGGCCTTCCCCGGGGAGCTGTTTTTT. Translating gives CASSSGTSGGAFPGELFF.

V is TRBV7-2 and J is TRBJ2-7; 7 bases agree with TRBD1. Germline CDR1 SGHTA, CDR2 FQGNSA. The CDR3 spans 16 residues. The junction had 7 bases not matched to a gene; V was cut back by 1 base and J by 1 base. The CDR3 here is CASSLVGTDGSYEQYF. In nucleotides, the CDR3 is TGTGCCAGCAGCTTAGTAGGGACAGACGGGTCCTACGAGCAGTACTTC.

This clone was seen a handful of times. The rearrangement links TRBV30 to TRBJ1-4; a possible D gene is TRBD1 (5 bases). This CDR3 contains 14 residues. V was pared by 3 bases and J by 7 bases, with 15 bases between. CDR1 and CDR2 from the germline V gene are GTSNPN and SVGIG (reference sequence). This CDR3 is CAWRGKGQGEKLFF. In DNA form, the CDR3 reads TGTGCCTGGAGGGGGAAGGGGCAGGGTGAAAAACTGTTTTTT.

This clone occurred once. Here the CDR3 reads CASSSTLAGGGRETQYF. For the CDR3, the DNA is TGTGCCAGCAGCTCGACCCTAGCGGGGGGTGGGAGAGAGACCCAGTACTTC. The rearrangement uses TRBV7-9 and TRBJ2-5, with 11 bases lining up with TRBD2. J was trimmed by 4 bases and V by 4 bases; bases with no gene match: 11. This CDR3 region has 17 residues. Germline CDR1 reads SEHNR; CDR2 reads FQNEAQ (reference sequence).

This clone was observed a few times. This chain uses TRBV10-3 with TRBJ1-2; 7 bases match TRBD1. Germline V lookup: CDR1 ENHRY, CDR2 SYGVKD. After removal of 4 bases from V and 4 bases from J, the junction contained 3 bases not matched to a gene. The CDR3 sequence is 13 residues long. The CDR3 DNA sequence: TGTGCCATCAGTGGACAGGGAGGCTATGGCTACACCTTC. Its protein product is CAISGQGGYGYTF.

This clone was detected only once. V and J are TRBV28 and TRBJ1-1, with D possibly being TRBD1 (6 bases). The CDR3 has 15 amino acids. Trimming cost V 5 bases and J 3 bases, with 16 bases left between them. Germline CDR1 MDHEN, CDR2 SYDVKM. In DNA form, the CDR3 reads TGTGCCAGCAGTCCCGGGACACACTTTTACACTGAAGCTTTCTTT. Its translation: CASSPGTHFYTEAFF.

V gene TRBV5-1 combines with J gene TRBJ1-3, with D perhaps matching TRBD1 (5 bases). Trimming took 0 bases from V and 0 from J, leaving 13 bases between them. The germline V gene has CDR1 SGHRS and CDR2 YFSETQ. The CDR3 runs to 17 residues. The CDR3 loop reads CASSLDPTRVSGNTIYF. CDR3 nucleotides: TGCGCCAGCAGCTTGGATCCTACCAGGGTCTCTGGAAACACCATATATTTT.

The chain uses TRBV6-6 and TRBJ1-2; the D gene is possibly TRBD1 (5 bases). The V and J ends lost 6 bases and 5 bases respectively, with 16 bases between them. CDR3 length: 14 residues. The germline CDR1 and CDR2 sequences are MNHNY and SVGAGI (reference sequence). This chain's CDR3 is CASRHRSRQYGYTF. Written as DNA, the CDR3 is TGTGCCAGCAGGCACAGGTCCAGACAGTATGGCTACACCTTC.

The chain has TRBV7-2 and TRBJ1-6; unclear D gene. The V gene's germline CDR1 is SGHTA and CDR2 FQGNSA. V gave up 5 bases and J gave up 9 bases, with 20 bases separating them. The CDR3 is 16 amino acids. The CDR3 loop reads CASSPNEPGSGSPLHF. Here the CDR3 DNA reads TGTGCCAGCAGCCCCAATGAGCCGGGGTCGGGTTCACCCCTCCACTTT. The whole variable domain, filled in from reference TRBV7-2 and TRBJ1-6, reads GAGVSQSPSNKVTEKGKDVELRCDPISGHTALYWYRQSLGQGLEFLIYFQGNSAPDKSGLPSDRFSAERTGGSVSTLTIQRTQQEDSAVYLCASSPNEPGSGSPLHFGNGTRLTVT.

This chain links TRBV18 with TRBJ2-3, with 10 positions matching TRBD2. From germline, CDR1 is KGHSH and CDR2 LQKENI. CDR3 length: 16 residues. The V and J ends lost 3 bases and 2 bases, in that order; junction bases with no gene match: 5. CDR3 sequence: CASSPSLAGLTDTQYF. The CDR3 region has the DNA TGTGCCAGCTCACCGTCACTAGCGGGACTCACAGATACGCAGTATTTT.

The rearrangement uses TRBV7-3 and TRBJ1-2; TRBD1 might be the D (5 bases). Germline CDR1 SGHTA, CDR2 FQGTGA. V shed 5 bases and J shed 3 bases, with 13 bases lying between them. The CDR3 extends over 14 amino acids. The DNA of the CDR3 is TGTGCCAGCAGCCCCGGCGGGGGGGACTATGGCTACACCTTC. This sequence encodes CASSPGGGDYGYTF.